This T cell receptor beta chain was recovered during a study of post-analysis software for immune sequencing data. Broader study findings: A handful of TRBV segments (TRBV5-6, TRBV5-1 and TRBV20-1 among them) occurred more frequently in patients than in controls. Controls had significantly higher normalized Chao1 diversity than multiple sclerosis patients.

Tagging with unique molecular identifiers was a feature of the TCR beta cDNA libraries. Starting from around 1 to 10 million T cells, the study yielded 460,000 or so cDNA molecules. TCRdb ran MiXCR on the PCR reads and lists one entry per CDR3 protein. The table has under 900,000 distinct CDR3 sequences, about 57% seen once. CDR1 and CDR2 (germline): ENHRY, SYGVKD. The CDR3 contains 14 residues. The ends lost 6 bases at V and 5 bases at J; junction bases unmatched: 4. As concerns this clonotype: What it recognizes is unknown.

J is TRBJ2-5 and V is TRBV10-3, with 12 bases that match TRBD2. This sequence originates from a girl between 10 and 17 years old with multiple sclerosis. Sequencing was done on a sample of blood. Written as DNA, the CDR3 is TGTGCCATCAGCCCAACTAGCGGGAGGGAGACCCAGTACTTC. Translating it yields CAISPTSGRETQYF.